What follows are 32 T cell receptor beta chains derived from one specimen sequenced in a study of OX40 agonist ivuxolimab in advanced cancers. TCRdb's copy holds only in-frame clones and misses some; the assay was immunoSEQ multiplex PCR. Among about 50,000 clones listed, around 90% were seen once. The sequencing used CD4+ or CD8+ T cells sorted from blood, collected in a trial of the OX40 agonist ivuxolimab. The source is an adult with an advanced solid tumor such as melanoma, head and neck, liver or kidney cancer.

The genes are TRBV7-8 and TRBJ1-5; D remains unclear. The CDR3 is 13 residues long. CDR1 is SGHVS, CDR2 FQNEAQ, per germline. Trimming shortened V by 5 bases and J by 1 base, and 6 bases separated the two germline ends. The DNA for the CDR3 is TGTGCCAGCAGCCAACGAAGCAATCAGCCCCAGCATTTT. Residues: CASSQRSNQPQHF.

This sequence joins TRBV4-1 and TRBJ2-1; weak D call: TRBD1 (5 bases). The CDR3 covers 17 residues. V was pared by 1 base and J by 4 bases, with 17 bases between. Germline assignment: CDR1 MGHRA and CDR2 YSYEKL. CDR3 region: CASSQVPDSSTYNEQFF. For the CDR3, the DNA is TGCGCCAGCAGCCAAGTCCCTGACAGTTCAACTTACAATGAGCAGTTCTTC.

The CDR3 is CASSSAGTTSTDTQYF. DNA of the CDR3: TGTGCCAGCAGCTCCGCCGGGACTACTAGCACAGATACGCAGTATTTT. This sequence joins TRBV7-6 and TRBJ2-3; TRBD2 aligns across 7 bases. This CDR3 is 16 amino acids long. Germline CDR1 and CDR2: SGHVS and FNYEAQ. Unmatched junction bases numbered 7, after V lost 4 bases and J lost 0 bases.

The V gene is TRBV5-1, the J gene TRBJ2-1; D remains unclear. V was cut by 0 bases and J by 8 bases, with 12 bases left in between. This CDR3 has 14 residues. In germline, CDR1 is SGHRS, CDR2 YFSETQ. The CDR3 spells CASSLDPGTYEQFF. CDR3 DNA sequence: TGCGCCAGCAGCTTGGATCCAGGTACATATGAGCAGTTCTTC.

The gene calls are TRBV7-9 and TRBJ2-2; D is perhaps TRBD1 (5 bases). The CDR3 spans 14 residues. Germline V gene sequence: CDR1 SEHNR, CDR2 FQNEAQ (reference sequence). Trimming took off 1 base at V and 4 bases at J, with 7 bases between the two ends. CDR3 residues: CASSLEGATGELFF. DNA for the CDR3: TGTGCCAGCAGCTTAGAAGGGGCCACCGGGGAGCTGTTTTTT.

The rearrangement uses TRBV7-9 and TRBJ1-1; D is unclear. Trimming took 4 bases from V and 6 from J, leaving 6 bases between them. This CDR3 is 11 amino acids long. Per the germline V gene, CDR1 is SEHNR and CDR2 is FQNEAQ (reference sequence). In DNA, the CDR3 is TGTGCCAGCAGCTGGGTCCCTGAAGCTTTCTTT. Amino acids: CASSWVPEAFF.

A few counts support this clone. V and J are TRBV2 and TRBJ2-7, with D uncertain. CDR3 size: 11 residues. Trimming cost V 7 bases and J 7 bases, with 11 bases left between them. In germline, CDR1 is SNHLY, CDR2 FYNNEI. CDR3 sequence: CASTDSYEQYF. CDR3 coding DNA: TGTGCCAGCACCGACTCGTATGAGCAGTACTTC.

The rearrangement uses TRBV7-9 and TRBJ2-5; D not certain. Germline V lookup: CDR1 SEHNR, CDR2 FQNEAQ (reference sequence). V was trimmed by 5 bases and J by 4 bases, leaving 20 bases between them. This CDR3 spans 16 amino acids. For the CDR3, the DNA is TGTGCCAGCAGCCGACCTGATGGTGAACTACGAGAGACCCAGTACTTC. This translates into CASSRPDGELRETQYF.

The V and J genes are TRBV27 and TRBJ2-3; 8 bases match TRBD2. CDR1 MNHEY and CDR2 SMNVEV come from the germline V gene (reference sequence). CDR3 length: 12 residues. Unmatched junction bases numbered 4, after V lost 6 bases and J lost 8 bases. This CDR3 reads CASRSGLATQYF. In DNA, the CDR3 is TGTGCCAGCAGATCCGGACTAGCTACGCAGTATTTT.

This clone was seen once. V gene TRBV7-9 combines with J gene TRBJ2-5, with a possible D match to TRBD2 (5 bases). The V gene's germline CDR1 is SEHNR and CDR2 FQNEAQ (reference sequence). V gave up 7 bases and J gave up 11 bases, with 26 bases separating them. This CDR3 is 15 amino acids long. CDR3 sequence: CASNHLLEGPREQYF. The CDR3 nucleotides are TGTGCCAGCAACCACTTACTAGAGGGTCCGCGAGAGCAGTACTTC. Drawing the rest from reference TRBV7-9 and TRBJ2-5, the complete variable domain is DTGVSQNPRHKITKRGQNVTFRCDPISEHNRLYWYRQTLGQGPEFLTYFQNEAQLEKSRLLSDRFSAERPKGSFSTLEIQRTEQGDSAMYLCASNHLLEGPREQYFGPGTRLLVL.

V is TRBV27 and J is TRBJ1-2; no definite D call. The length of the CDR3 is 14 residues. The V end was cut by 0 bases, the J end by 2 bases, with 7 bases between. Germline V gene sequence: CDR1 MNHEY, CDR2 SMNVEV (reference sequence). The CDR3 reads CASSLSGRNYGYTF. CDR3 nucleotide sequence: TGTGCCAGCAGTTTATCGGGCAGAAACTATGGCTACACCTTC.

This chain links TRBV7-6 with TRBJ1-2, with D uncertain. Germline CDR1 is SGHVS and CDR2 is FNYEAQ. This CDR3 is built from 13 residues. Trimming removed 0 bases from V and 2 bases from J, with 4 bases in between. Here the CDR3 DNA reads TGTGCCAGCAGCTTAGCAGGGAACTATGGCTACACCTTC. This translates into CASSLAGNYGYTF.

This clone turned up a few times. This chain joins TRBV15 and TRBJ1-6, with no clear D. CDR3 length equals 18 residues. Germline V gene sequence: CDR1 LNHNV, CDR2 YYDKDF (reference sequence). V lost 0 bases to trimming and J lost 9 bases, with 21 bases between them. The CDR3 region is CATSRDLIGPPGSSPLHF. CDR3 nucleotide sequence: TGTGCCACCAGCAGAGATCTGATCGGGCCACCCGGGAGTTCACCCCTCCACTTT.

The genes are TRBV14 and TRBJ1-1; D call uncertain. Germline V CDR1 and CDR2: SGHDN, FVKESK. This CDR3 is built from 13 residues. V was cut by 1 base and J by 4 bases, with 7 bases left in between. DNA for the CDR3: TGTGCCAGCAGCCAAGTTAGGGTCACTGAAGCTTTCTTT. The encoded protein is CASSQVRVTEAFF. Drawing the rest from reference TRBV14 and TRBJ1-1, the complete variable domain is EAGVTQFPSHSVIEKGQTVTLRCDPISGHDNLYWYRRVMGKEIKFLLHFVKESKQDESGMPNNRFLAERTGGTYSTLKVQPAELEDSGVYFCASSQVRVTEAFFGQGTRLTVV.

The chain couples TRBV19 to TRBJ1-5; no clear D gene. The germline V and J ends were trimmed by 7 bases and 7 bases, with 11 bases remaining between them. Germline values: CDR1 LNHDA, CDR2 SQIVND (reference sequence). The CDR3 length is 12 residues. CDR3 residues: CASTEGLQPQHF. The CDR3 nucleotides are TGTGCCAGTACCGAGGGCCTACAGCCCCAGCATTTT.

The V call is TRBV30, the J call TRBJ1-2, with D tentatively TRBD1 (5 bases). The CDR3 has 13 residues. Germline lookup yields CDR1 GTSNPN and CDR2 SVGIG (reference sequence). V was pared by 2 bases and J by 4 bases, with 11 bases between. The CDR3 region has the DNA TGTGCCTGGAGTCCGGGGGACGGCTATGGCTACACCTTC. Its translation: CAWSPGDGYGYTF. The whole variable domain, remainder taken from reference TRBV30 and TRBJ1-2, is SQTIHQWPATLVQPVGSPLSLECTVEGTSNPNLYWYRQAAGRGLQLLFYSVGIGQISSEVPQNLSASRPQDRQFILSSKKLLLSDSGFYLCAWSPGDGYGYTFGSGTRLTVV.

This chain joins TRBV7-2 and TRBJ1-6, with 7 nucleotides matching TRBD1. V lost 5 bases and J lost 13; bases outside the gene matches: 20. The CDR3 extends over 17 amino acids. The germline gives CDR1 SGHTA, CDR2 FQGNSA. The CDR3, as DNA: TGTGCCAGCAGCCAAACAGGAGGGGGCACCTATAAGAAGCCCCTCCACTTT. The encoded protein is CASSQTGGGTYKKPLHF.

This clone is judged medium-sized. The CDR3 reads CASSLVSGGLNEQYF. In DNA form, the CDR3 reads TGTGCCAGCAGCTTAGTCTCGGGGGGTCTGAACGAGCAGTACTTC. The J gene is TRBJ2-7, the V gene TRBV7-2; 7 nucleotides match TRBD2. The V gene's germline CDR1 is SGHTA and CDR2 FQGNSA. J was trimmed by 5 bases and V by 1 base; bases with no gene match: 8. This CDR3 spans 15 amino acids.

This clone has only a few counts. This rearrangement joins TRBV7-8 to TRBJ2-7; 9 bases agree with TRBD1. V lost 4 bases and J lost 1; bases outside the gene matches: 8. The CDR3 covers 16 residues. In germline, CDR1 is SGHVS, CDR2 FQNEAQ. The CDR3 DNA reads TGTGCCAGCAGCTCCAGGACAGGGGCACGTTCCTACGAGCAGTACTTC. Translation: CASSSRTGARSYEQYF.

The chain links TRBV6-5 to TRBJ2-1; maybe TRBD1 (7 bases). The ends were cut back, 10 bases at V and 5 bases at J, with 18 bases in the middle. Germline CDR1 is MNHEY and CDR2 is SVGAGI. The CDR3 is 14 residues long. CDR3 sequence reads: CATQGGGENNEQFF. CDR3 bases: TGTGCCACCCAGGGGGGAGGTGAGAACAATGAGCAGTTCTTC.

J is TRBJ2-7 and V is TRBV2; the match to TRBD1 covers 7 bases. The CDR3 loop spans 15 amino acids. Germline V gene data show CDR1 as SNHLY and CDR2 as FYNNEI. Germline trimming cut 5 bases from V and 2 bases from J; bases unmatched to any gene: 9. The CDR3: CASSTFGTVPYEQYF. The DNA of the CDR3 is TGTGCCAGCAGTACTTTCGGGACAGTCCCCTACGAGCAGTACTTC.

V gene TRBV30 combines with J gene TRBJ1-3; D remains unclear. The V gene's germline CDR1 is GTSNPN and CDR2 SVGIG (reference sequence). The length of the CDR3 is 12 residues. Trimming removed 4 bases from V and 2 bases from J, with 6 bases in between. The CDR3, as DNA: TGTGCCTGGACTAGGGCTGGAAACACCATATATTTT. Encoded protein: CAWTRAGNTIYF.

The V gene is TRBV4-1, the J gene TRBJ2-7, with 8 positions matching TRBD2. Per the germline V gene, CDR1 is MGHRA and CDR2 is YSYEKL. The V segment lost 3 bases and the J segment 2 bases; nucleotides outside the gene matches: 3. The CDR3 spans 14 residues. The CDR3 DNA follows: TGCGCCAGCAGCCAGGAAGCGGGGGCCTACGAGCAGTACTTC. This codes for CASSQEAGAYEQYF.

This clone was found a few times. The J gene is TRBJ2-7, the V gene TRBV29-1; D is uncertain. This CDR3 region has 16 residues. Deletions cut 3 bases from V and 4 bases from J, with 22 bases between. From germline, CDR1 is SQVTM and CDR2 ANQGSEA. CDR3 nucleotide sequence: TGCAGCGTTGAGTTAGCCTTAGACGGTTTAATATACGAGCAGTACTTC. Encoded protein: CSVELALDGLIYEQYF.

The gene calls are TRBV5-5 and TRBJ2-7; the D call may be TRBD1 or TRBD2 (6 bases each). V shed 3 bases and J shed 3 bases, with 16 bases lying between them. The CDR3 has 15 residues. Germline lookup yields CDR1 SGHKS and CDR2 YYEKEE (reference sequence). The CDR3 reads CASSSGGQVNYEQYF. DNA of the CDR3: TGTGCCAGCAGCTCCGGGGGCCAGGTTAACTACGAGCAGTACTTC.

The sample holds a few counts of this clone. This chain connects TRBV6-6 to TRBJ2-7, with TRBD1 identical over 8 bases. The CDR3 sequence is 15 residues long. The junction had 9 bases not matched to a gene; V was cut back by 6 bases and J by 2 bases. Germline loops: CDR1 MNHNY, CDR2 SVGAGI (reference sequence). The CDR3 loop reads CASRYRGVNPYEQYF. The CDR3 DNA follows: TGTGCCAGCAGGTACAGGGGGGTTAATCCCTACGAGCAGTACTTC.

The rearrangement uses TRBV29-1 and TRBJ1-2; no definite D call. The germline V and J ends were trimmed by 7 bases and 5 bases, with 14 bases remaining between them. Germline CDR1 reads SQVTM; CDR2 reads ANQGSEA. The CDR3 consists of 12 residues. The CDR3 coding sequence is TGCAGCGCCGGCCGGGTTGGGTATGGCTACACCTTC. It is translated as CSAGRVGYGYTF.

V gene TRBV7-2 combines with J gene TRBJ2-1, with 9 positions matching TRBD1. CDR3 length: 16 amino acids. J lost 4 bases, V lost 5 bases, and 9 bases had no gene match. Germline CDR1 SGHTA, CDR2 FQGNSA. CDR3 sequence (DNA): TGTGCCAGCAGCCATTTACAGGGGGCGCTGTACAATGAGCAGTTCTTC. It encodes CASSHLQGALYNEQFF.

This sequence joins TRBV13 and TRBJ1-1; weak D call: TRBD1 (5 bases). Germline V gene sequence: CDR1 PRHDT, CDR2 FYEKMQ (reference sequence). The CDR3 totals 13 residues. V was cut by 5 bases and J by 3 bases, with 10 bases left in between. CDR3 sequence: CASSPQGYTEAFF. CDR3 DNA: TGTGCCAGCAGCCCTCAGGGATACACTGAAGCTTTCTTT.

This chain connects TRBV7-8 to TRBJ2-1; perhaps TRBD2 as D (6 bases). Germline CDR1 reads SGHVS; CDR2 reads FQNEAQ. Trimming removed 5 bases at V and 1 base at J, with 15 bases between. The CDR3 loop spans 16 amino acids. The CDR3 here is CASSAPSGWSYNEQFF. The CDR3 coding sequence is TGTGCCAGCAGCGCACCGAGCGGGTGGTCCTACAATGAGCAGTTCTTC.

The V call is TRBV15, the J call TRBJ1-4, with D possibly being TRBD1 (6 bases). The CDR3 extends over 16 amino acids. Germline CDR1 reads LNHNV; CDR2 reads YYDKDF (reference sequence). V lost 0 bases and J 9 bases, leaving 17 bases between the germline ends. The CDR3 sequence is CATSRDRGAIMKKLFF. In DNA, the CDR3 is TGTGCCACCAGCAGAGATCGGGGGGCTATAATGAAAAAACTGTTTTTT.

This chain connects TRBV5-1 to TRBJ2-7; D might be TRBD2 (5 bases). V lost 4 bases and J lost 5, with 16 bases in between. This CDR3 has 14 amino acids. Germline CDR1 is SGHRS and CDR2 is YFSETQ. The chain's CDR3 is CASSPLGVEDEQYF. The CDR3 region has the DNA TGCGCCAGCAGCCCCCTCGGGGTTGAGGACGAGCAGTACTTC. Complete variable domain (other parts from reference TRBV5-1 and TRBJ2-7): KAGVTQTPRYLIKTRGQQVTLSCSPISGHRSVSWYQQTPGQGLQFLFEYFSETQRNKGNFPGRFSGRQFSNSRSEMNVSTLELGDSALYLCASSPLGVEDEQYFGPGTRLTVT.